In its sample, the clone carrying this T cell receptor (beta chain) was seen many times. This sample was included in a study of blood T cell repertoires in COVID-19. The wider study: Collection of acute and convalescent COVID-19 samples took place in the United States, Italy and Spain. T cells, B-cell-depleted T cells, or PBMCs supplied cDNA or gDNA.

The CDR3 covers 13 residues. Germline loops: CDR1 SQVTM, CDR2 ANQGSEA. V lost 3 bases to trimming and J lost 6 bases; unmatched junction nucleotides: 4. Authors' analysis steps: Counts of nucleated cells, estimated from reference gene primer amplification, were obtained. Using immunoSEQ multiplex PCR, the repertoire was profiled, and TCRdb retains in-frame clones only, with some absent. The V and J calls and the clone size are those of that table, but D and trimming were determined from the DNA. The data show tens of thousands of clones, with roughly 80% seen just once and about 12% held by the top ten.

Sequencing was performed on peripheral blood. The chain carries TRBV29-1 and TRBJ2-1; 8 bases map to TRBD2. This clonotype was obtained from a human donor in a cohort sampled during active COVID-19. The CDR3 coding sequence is TGCAGCGTTGAGTCGGGACTAGGCAATGAGCAGTTCTTC. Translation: CSVESGLGNEQFF.